This T cell receptor beta chain appears in the sequencing data of a study of vaccination and CD4 T cells after COVID-19. For the study at large: Two-dose vaccination with either BNT162b2 or mRNA-1273 was given to participants.

Treatment indicated: roughly 10-day PBMC culture with coronavirus spike peptide pools or control peptides (ViraFEST assay). Unexposed donor CD4+ T cells predated the COVID-19 pandemic, collected 2011-2018. The probes, which were SARS-CoV-2 S/N and four cold-coronavirus spikes, were applied to unexposed-donor CD4+ T cells, cells permitting. Study-wide points: Although the median of SARS-CoV-2-reactive clonotypes rose from about 20 to 38, the change was not significant.

Germline CDR1 SGHAT, CDR2 FQNNGV. The CDR3 extends over 14 amino acids. V lost 1 base to trimming and J lost 2 bases, with 6 bases between them. Comment on this clonotype: Its antigen is still unknown.

Sequenced with the Oncomine TCR Beta short-read assay was DNA taken from cultured CD4+ T cells. Genomic DNA was isolated from cultured CD4+ T cells. TCRdb reprocessed the PCR reads with MiXCR, giving one entry per CDR3 protein. The table records roughly 9,600 distinct CDR3 sequences, more than 30% of them present only once. The source of this sequence is a human donor in good health. The chain links TRBV11-2 to TRBJ2-1; D is tentatively TRBD1 or TRBD2 (5 bases each). The sequenced material came from CD4+ T cells from blood, cultured in vitro. The CDR3 coding sequence is TGTGCCAGCAGCTTAGCGGGACCCTACAATGAGCAGTTCTTC. This translates into CASSLAGPYNEQFF.